This T cell receptor (beta chain) is from a study of T cell repertoires in cytomegalovirus infection. Many counts were recorded for this clonotype. As yet, its antigen is unknown. Trimming pared 1 base from V and 3 bases from J, leaving 15 bases between. From germline, CDR1 is SGHTA and CDR2 FQGNSA. The CDR3 spans 16 residues. TCRdb itself ran the reads through MiXCR, one entry per CDR3 protein. The repertoire consists of about 160,000 distinct CDR3 sequences, with about 20% occurring once and the leading ten covering under 30%. Sample: CD8+ T cells from cultured PBMCs, taken from culture after CMV antigen stimulation. The sequence was obtained from a human donor in good health (CMV status not recorded). Some clones in this sample may be carry-over from other donors' samples. The chain couples TRBV7-2 to TRBJ1-1; the D is unclear. The CDR3 bases are TGTGCCAGCAGCTTAGAGGTGTCGGCCGTGGACACTGAAGCTTTCTTT. Translated: CASSLEVSAVDTEAFF.